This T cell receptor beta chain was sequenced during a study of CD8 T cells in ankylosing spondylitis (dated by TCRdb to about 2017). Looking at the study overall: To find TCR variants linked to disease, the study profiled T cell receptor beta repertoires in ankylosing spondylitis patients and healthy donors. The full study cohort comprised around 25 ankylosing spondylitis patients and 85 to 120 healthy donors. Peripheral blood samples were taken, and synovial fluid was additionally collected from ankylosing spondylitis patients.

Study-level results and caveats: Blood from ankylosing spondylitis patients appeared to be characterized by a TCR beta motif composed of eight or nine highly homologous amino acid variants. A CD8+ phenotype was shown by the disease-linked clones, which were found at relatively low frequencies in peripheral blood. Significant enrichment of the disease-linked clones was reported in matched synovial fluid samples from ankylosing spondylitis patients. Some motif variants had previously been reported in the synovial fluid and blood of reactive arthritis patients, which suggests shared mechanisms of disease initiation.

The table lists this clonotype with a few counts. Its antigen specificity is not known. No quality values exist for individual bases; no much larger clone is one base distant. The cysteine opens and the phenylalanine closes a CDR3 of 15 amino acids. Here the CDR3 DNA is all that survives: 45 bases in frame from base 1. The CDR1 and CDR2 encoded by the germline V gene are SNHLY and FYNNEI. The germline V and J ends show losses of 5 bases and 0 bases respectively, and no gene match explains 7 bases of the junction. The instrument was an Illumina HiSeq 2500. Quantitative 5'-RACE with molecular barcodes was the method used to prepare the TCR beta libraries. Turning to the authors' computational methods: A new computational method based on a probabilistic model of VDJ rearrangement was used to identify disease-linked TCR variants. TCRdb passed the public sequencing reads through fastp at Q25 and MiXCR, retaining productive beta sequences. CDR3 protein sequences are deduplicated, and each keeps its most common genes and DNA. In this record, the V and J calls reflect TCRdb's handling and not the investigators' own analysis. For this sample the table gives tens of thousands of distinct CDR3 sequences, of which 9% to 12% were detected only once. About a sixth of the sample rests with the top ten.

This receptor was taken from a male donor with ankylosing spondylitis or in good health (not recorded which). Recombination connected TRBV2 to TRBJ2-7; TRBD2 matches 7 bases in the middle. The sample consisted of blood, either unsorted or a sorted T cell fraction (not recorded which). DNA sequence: TGTGCCAGCAGTCCAGAAGCGGGAAGCTCCTACGAGCAGTACTTC. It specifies CASSPEAGSSYEQYF. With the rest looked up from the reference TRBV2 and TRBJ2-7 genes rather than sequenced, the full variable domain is EPEVTQTPSHQVTQMGQEVILRCVPISNHLYFYWYRQILGQKVEFLVSFYNNEISEKSEIFDDQFSVERPDGSNFTLKIRSTKLEDSAMYFCASSPEAGSSYEQYFGPGTRLTVT.